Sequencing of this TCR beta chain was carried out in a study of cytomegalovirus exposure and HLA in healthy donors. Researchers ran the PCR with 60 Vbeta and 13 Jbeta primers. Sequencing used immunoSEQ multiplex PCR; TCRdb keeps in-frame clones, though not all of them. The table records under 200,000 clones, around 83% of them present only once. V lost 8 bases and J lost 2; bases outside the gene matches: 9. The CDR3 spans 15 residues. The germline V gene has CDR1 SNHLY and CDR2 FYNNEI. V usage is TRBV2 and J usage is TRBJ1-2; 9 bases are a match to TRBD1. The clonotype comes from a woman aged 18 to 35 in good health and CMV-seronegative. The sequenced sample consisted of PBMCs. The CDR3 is CASGRDRESNYGYTF. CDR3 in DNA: TGTGCCAGCGGAAGGGACAGGGAGAGCAACTATGGCTACACCTTC. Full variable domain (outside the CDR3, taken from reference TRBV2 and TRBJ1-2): EPEVTQTPSHQVTQMGQEVILRCVPISNHLYFYWYRQILGQKVEFLVSFYNNEISEKSEIFDDQFSVERPDGSNFTLKIRSTKLEDSAMYFCASGRDRESNYGYTFGSGTRLTVV.